A single sample is the source of the 27 T cell receptor beta chains below, sequenced in a study of graft-versus-host responses after intestinal transplantation. TCRdb's table, derived via immunoSEQ multiplex PCR, lists solely in-frame clones and lacks some. Counted here are about 85,000 clones, 91% occurring once; the ten biggest clones make up 6% to 9%. Antigens for these TCRs are unknown. The input for sequencing was unstimulated CD8+ T cells sorted from spleen or lymph node cells, taken before transplant. The receptors were gathered from a human donor who was the organ donor for an intestinal transplant.

The V and J genes are TRBV7-9 and TRBJ2-1, with D perhaps TRBD2 (5 bases). Germline V gene data show CDR1 as SEHNR and CDR2 as FQNEAQ (reference sequence). This CDR3 comprises 16 residues. Trimming removed 1 base at V and 3 bases at J, with 13 bases between. In DNA, the CDR3 is TGTGCCAGCAGCTTAGTGTCGGGGTTAGGCTACAATGAGCAGTTCTTC. Translating it yields CASSLVSGLGYNEQFF. The whole variable domain, remainder taken from reference TRBV7-9 and TRBJ2-1, is DTGVSQNPRHKITKRGQNVTFRCDPISEHNRLYWYRQTLGQGPEFLTYFQNEAQLEKSRLLSDRFSAERPKGSFSTLEIQRTEQGDSAMYLCASSLVSGLGYNEQFFGPGTRLTVL.

The chain joins TRBV25-1 to TRBJ2-7; possible D gene TRBD2, 5 bases. The CDR3 consists of 14 residues. The V gene's germline CDR1 is MGHDK and CDR2 SYGVNS. V was cut by 4 bases and J by 3 bases, with 13 bases left in between. The CDR3 sequence: CASSARGSNYEQYF. CDR3 nucleotides: TGTGCCAGCAGTGCCCGGGGAAGTAACTACGAGCAGTACTTC.

The chain couples TRBV19 to TRBJ1-1; unclear D gene. V was clipped by 4 bases and J by 3 bases, with 9 bases between them. The CDR3 totals 13 residues. Germline CDR1 and CDR2: LNHDA and SQIVND (reference sequence). CDR3 sequence reads: CASSSGPHTEAFF. CDR3 bases: TGTGCCAGTAGTAGCGGACCCCACACTGAAGCTTTCTTT.

The chain carries TRBV9 and TRBJ1-1; 8 nucleotides match TRBD1. The V gene end was trimmed by 3 bases and the J gene end by 1 base; junction bases not matched to a gene: 11. CDR3 length: 17 residues. From germline, CDR1 is SGDLS and CDR2 YYNGEE. The CDR3 sequence: CASSGARDRPPNTEAFF. CDR3 nucleotide sequence: TGTGCCAGCAGCGGCGCCCGGGACAGGCCCCCGAACACTGAAGCTTTCTTT. The full variable domain, its missing parts supplied by reference TRBV9 and TRBJ1-1, is DSGVTQTPKHLITATGQRVTLRCSPRSGDLSVYWYQQSLDQGLQFLIQYYNGEERAKGNILERFSAQQFPDLHSELNLSSLELGDSALYFCASSGARDRPPNTEAFFGQGTRLTVV.

This rearrangement joins TRBV27 to TRBJ2-2; D call uncertain. CDR3 size: 13 residues. The germline V gene encodes CDR1 MNHEY and CDR2 SMNVEV (reference sequence). The V end was cut by 5 bases, the J end by 3 bases, with 7 bases between. Here the CDR3 reads CASSSEDTGELFF. The CDR3 nucleotides are TGTGCCAGCAGTAGCGAGGACACCGGGGAGCTGTTTTTT.

This clone came up a few times. The chain combines TRBV30 with TRBJ2-1; 7 bases line up with TRBD2. Trimming cost V 2 bases and J 3 bases; bases outside gene matches: 7. Germline-derived CDR1 and CDR2 are GTSNPN and SVGIG (reference sequence). The CDR3 is 15 amino acids. CDR3 DNA: TGTGCCTGGAGTAAGGCGGGAGCGAACTACAATGAGCAGTTCTTC. This sequence encodes CAWSKAGANYNEQFF.

The chain joins TRBV5-1 to TRBJ2-5, with 14 bases lining up with TRBD2. Per germline, CDR1 SGHRS and CDR2 YFSETQ. There are 16 residues in the CDR3. Trimming at V came to 3 bases and at J to 4 bases, leaving 5 bases not matched to a gene. The CDR3 spells CASSSGLAGVGETQYF. The CDR3 nucleotides are TGCGCCAGCAGCTCGGGACTAGCGGGAGTTGGAGAGACCCAGTACTTC.

This clone has just one count. The rearrangement uses TRBV2 and TRBJ2-3; a possible D gene is TRBD1 (6 bases). V lost 5 bases to trimming and J lost 2 bases, with 14 bases between them. Germline CDR1 and CDR2: SNHLY and FYNNEI. There are 15 residues in the CDR3. CDR3 protein: CASSNPRDTTDTQYF. CDR3 DNA: TGTGCCAGCAGTAACCCACGGGACACCACAGATACGCAGTATTTT.

This sequence joins TRBV7-9 and TRBJ2-1, with 9 positions matching TRBD1. This CDR3 has 15 amino acids. Looked up from germline, CDR1 is SEHNR and CDR2 is FQNEAQ (reference sequence). After removal of 4 bases from V and 12 bases from J, the junction contained 13 bases not matched to a gene. This CDR3 reads CASSWTRQGEILQFF. As DNA, the CDR3 is TGTGCCAGCAGCTGGACGAGACAGGGGGAGATATTGCAGTTCTTC.

The V call is TRBV6-5, the J call TRBJ2-6; D is unresolved. The germline V gene has CDR1 MNHEY and CDR2 SVGAGI. V dropped 6 bases and J dropped 0 bases, with 9 bases sitting between them. This CDR3 has 15 amino acids. The CDR3 sequence: CASRDTASGANVLTF. In nucleotides, the CDR3 is TGTGCCAGCAGAGACACGGCCTCTGGGGCCAACGTCCTGACTTTC.

This rearrangement joins TRBV11-2 to TRBJ2-1, with 7 bases identical to TRBD2. The V gene's germline CDR1 is SGHAT and CDR2 FQNNGV. The CDR3 length is 14 residues. Trimming took 4 bases from V and 7 from J; bases not matched to a gene: 7. Here the CDR3 reads CASSSAGVGNEQFF. The DNA of the CDR3 is TGTGCCAGCAGCTCGGCGGGGGTTGGGAATGAGCAGTTCTTC.

The chain uses TRBV27 and TRBJ1-2, with 9 bases that match TRBD1. From germline, CDR1 is MNHEY and CDR2 SMNVEV (reference sequence). V gave up 6 bases and J gave up 2 bases; unmatched junction bases: 7. The CDR3 is 15 residues long. The CDR3 sequence is CASSYRGHANYGYTF. DNA of the CDR3: TGTGCCAGCAGCTACAGGGGGCATGCCAACTATGGCTACACCTTC.

The chain links TRBV10-3 to TRBJ2-1; 14 nucleotides align to TRBD2. This CDR3 is built from 15 residues. J was trimmed by 8 bases and V by 5 bases; bases with no gene match: 5. Germline V lookup: CDR1 ENHRY, CDR2 SYGVKD. The CDR3, as DNA: TGTGCCATCAGTTCCGGGACTAGCGGGGGAGATGAGCAGTTCTTC. It codes for CAISSGTSGGDEQFF.

The gene calls are TRBV7-9 and TRBJ2-1; 9 positions agree with TRBD2. The J segment lost 4 bases and the V segment lost 6 bases, leaving 4 bases of the junction unmatched. Germline CDR1 SEHNR, CDR2 FQNEAQ (reference sequence). CDR3 length: 14 residues. The CDR3 bases are TGTGCCAGCAGTACACTAGCGGGTTACAATGAGCAGTTCTTC. It codes for CASSTLAGYNEQFF. The whole variable domain, filled in from reference TRBV7-9 and TRBJ2-1, reads DTGVSQNPRHKITKRGQNVTFRCDPISEHNRLYWYRQTLGQGPEFLTYFQNEAQLEKSRLLSDRFSAERPKGSFSTLEIQRTEQGDSAMYLCASSTLAGYNEQFFGPGTRLTVL.

This clone was detected once. CDR3 bases: TGTGCCAGCAGCTCCCCGTCTTACACCCCTGGAAACACCATATATTTT. Translating gives CASSSPSYTPGNTIYF. The chain joins TRBV7-2 to TRBJ1-3, with D unclear. The CDR3 runs to 16 residues. Germline V gene data show CDR1 as SGHTA and CDR2 as FQGNSA. V was trimmed by 4 bases and J by 2 bases, leaving 15 bases between them.

The rearrangement uses TRBV29-1 and TRBJ1-1; 8 nucleotides align to TRBD1. V lost 6 bases and J lost 3; bases outside the gene matches: 6. The CDR3 has 13 residues. Germline V gene lookup returns CDR1 SQVTM and CDR2 ANQGSEA. CDR3 in DNA: TGCAGCGTCCACAGGGGGTTGGACACTGAAGCTTTCTTT. It encodes CSVHRGLDTEAFF. Drawing the rest from reference TRBV29-1 and TRBJ1-1, the complete variable domain is SAVISQKPSRDICQRGTSLTIQCQVDSQVTMMFWYRQQPGQSLTLIATANQGSEATYESGFVIDKFPISRPNLTFSTLTVSNMSPEDSSIYLCSVHRGLDTEAFFGQGTRLTVV.

The rearrangement uses TRBV5-1 and TRBJ2-3; a weak D match, TRBD2 (5 bases). V gave up 2 bases and J gave up 2 bases, with 12 bases separating them. The CDR3 length is 15 residues. CDR1 and CDR2 from the germline V gene are SGHRS and YFSETQ. As DNA, the CDR3 is TGCGCCAGCAGCTTTACGAGCGGCTCCACAGATACGCAGTATTTT. Its protein product is CASSFTSGSTDTQYF.

This chain connects TRBV4-2 to TRBJ2-5; D is tentatively TRBD1 or TRBD2 (5 bases each). Gene TRBJ2-7 matches the end of the DNA better, so the J call may be wrong. This CDR3 spans 15 amino acids. The germline V gene encodes CDR1 LGHNA and CDR2 YNFKEQ. The CDR3 loop is CASSLARDGPYEQYF. CDR3 bases: TGTGCCAGCAGCCTCGCCCGGGACGGACCCTACGAGCAGTACTTC.

The rearrangement joins TRBV7-2 to TRBJ2-1; 12 bases map to TRBD2. This CDR3 contains 15 residues. The V gene end was trimmed by 1 base and the J gene end by 8 bases; junction bases not matched to a gene: 3. Germline CDR1 reads SGHTA; CDR2 reads FQGNSA. The CDR3 loop is CASSLGLAGAYEQFF. The CDR3 bases are TGTGCCAGCAGCTTAGGACTAGCGGGGGCCTATGAGCAGTTCTTC.

The rearrangement links TRBV7-6 to TRBJ2-3; 9 bases line up with TRBD2. The trim removed 1 base at V and 6 bases at J, leaving 8 bases unmatched. This CDR3 contains 16 residues. The germline V gene encodes CDR1 SGHVS and CDR2 FNYEAQ. The CDR3 DNA reads as TGTGCCAGCAGCTTAGTTGCTCGCGGGAGGGGGGATACGCAGTATTTT. It specifies CASSLVARGRGDTQYF.

The chain recombines TRBV19 with TRBJ1-6, with D perhaps matching TRBD1 (5 bases). Germline V gene data show CDR1 as LNHDA and CDR2 as SQIVND (reference sequence). The CDR3 totals 14 residues. Trimming took 5 bases from V and 10 from J, leaving 15 bases between them. DNA of the CDR3: TGTGCCAGTAGTGGACAAGGGGCCGGGTCACCCCTCCACTTT. Protein sequence: CASSGQGAGSPLHF.

This rearrangement joins TRBV5-3 to TRBJ2-7; TRBD2 agrees at 11 bases. TRBV5-3 is an open reading frame whose function is uncertain. V lost 5 bases to trimming and J lost 3 bases; unmatched junction nucleotides: 7. CDR3 length equals 15 residues. CDR3 in DNA: TGTGCCAGAAGGTCAGCGACTAGCGGGAACTACGAGCAGTACTTC. Its protein product is CARRSATSGNYEQYF.

J is TRBJ1-5 and V is TRBV2; D gene unclear. V dropped 6 bases and J dropped 4 bases, with 7 bases sitting between them. Germline values: CDR1 SNHLY, CDR2 FYNNEI. The CDR3 sequence is 12 residues long. As DNA, the CDR3 is TGTGCCAGCAGGGACGGGAATCAGCCCCAGCATTTT. It yields the protein CASRDGNQPQHF. Together with reference TRBV2 and TRBJ1-5, the CDR3 gives the full variable domain: EPEVTQTPSHQVTQMGQEVILRCVPISNHLYFYWYRQILGQKVEFLVSFYNNEISEKSEIFDDQFSVERPDGSNFTLKIRSTKLEDSAMYFCASRDGNQPQHFGDGTRLSIL.

This sequence joins TRBV5-1 and TRBJ2-7; D gene ambiguous. Germline loops: CDR1 SGHRS, CDR2 YFSETQ. The CDR3 has 11 amino acids. Deletions cut 0 bases from V and 5 bases from J, with 3 bases between. This chain's CDR3 is CASSLVDEQYF. The CDR3, as DNA: TGCGCCAGCAGCTTGGTAGACGAGCAGTACTTC.

This chain uses TRBV6-1 with TRBJ2-1; 7 bases line up with TRBD2. The CDR3 runs to 15 residues. Germline trimming cut 6 bases from V and 0 bases from J; bases unmatched to any gene: 5. Germline lookup yields CDR1 MNHNS and CDR2 SASEGT. The chain's CDR3 is CASRGDYASYNEQFF. The CDR3 DNA reads TGTGCCAGCAGGGGGGACTACGCCTCCTACAATGAGCAGTTCTTC.

CDR3 sequence reads: CASSLYRQGAYGYTF. The CDR3 DNA follows: TGTGCCAGCAGTTTATATCGGCAGGGGGCCTATGGCTACACCTTC. The chain carries TRBV27 and TRBJ1-2; TRBD1 matches at 8 bases. This CDR3 is built from 15 residues. The germline V gene has CDR1 MNHEY and CDR2 SMNVEV (reference sequence). V lost 1 base and J lost 4; bases outside the gene matches: 5.

The rearrangement joins TRBV4-1 to TRBJ2-2, with D perhaps TRBD1 (6 bases). The CDR3 totals 14 residues. Germline-derived CDR1 and CDR2 are MGHRA and YSYEKL. V was trimmed by 6 bases and J by 8 bases, leaving 16 bases between them. This chain's CDR3 is CASRQRGSEGELFF. In DNA, the CDR3 is TGCGCCAGCAGGCAAAGGGGGAGCGAAGGGGAGCTGTTTTTT.